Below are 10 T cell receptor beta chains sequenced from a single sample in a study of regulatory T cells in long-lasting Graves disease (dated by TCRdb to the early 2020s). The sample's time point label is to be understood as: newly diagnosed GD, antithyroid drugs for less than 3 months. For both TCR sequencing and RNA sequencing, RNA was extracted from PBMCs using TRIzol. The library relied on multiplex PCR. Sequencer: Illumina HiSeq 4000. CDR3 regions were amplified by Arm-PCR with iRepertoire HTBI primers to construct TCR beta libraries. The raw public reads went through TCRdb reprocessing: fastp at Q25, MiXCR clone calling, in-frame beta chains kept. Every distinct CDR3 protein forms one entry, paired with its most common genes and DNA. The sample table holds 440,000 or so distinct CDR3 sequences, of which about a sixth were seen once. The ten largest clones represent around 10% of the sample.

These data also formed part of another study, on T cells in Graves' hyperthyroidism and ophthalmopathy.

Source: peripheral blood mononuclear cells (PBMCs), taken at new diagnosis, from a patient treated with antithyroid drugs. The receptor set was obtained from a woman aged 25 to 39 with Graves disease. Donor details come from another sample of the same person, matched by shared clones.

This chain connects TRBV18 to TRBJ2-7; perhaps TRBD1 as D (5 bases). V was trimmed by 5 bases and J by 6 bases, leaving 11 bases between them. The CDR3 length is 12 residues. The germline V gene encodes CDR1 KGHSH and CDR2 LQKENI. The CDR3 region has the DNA TGTGCCAGCTCAGCGGACAACTTCGAGCAGTACTTC. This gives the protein CASSADNFEQYF. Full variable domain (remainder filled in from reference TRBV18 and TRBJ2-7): NAGVMQNPRHLVRRRGQEARLRCSPMKGHSHVYWYRQLPEEGLKFMVYLQKENIIDESGMPKERFSAEFPKEGPSILRIQQVVRGDSAAYFCASSADNFEQYFGPGTRLTVT.

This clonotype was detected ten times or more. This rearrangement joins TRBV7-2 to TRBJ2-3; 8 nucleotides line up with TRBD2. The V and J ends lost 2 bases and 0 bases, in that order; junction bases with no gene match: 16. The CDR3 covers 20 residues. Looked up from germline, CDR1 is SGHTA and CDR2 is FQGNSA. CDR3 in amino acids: CASSLRPPGTSGGSTDTQYF. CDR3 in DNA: TGTGCCAGCAGCTTAAGGCCACCGGGAACTAGCGGAGGAAGCACAGATACGCAGTATTTT.

Written as DNA, the CDR3 is TGTGCCAGCAGTGACGTCGGAACACTGAACACTGAAGCTTTCTTT. Translating gives CASSDVGTLNTEAFF. V usage is TRBV6-2 or TRBV6-3 and J usage is TRBJ1-1; no clear D. Germline CDR1 MNHEY, CDR2 SVGEGT. CDR3 length: 15 residues. The V and J ends lost 5 bases and 0 bases respectively, with 13 bases between them.

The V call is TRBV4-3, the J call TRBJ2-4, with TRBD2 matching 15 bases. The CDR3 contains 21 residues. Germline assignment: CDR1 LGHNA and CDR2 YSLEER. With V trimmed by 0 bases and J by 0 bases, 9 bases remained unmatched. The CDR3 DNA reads TGCGCCAGCAGCCAAGAAAAGGGGACTAGCGGGAGGCCATCAGCCAAAAACATTCAGTACTTC. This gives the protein CASSQEKGTSGRPSAKNIQYF.

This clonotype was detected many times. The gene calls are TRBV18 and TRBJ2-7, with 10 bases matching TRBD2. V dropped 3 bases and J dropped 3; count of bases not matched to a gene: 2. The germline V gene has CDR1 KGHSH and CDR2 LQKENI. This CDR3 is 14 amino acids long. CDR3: CASSPGTSDYEQYF. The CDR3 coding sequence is TGTGCCAGCTCACCTGGGACTAGCGACTACGAGCAGTACTTC. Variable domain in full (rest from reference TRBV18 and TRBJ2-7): NAGVMQNPRHLVRRRGQEARLRCSPMKGHSHVYWYRQLPEEGLKFMVYLQKENIIDESGMPKERFSAEFPKEGPSILRIQQVVRGDSAAYFCASSPGTSDYEQYFGPGTRLTVT.

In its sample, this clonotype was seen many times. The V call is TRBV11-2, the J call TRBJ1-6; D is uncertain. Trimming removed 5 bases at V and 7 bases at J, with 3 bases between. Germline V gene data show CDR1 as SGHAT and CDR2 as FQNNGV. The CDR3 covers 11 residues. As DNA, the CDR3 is TGTGCCAGCAGCGCAAATTCACCCCTCCACTTT. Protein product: CASSANSPLHF.

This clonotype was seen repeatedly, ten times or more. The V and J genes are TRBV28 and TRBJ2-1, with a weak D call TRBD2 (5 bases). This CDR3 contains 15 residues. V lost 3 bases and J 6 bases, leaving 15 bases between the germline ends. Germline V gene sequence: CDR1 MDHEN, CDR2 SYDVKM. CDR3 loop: CASSLILAMGNEQFF. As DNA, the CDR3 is TGTGCCAGCAGTTTGATCCTAGCTATGGGCAATGAGCAGTTCTTC.

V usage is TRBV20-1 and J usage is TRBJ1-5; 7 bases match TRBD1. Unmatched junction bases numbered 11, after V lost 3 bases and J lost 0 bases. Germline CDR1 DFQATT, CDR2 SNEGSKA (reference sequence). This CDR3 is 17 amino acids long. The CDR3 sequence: CSASRGGTVYSNQPQHF. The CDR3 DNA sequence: TGCAGTGCTAGTCGAGGGGGGACAGTCTATAGCAATCAGCCCCAGCATTTT.

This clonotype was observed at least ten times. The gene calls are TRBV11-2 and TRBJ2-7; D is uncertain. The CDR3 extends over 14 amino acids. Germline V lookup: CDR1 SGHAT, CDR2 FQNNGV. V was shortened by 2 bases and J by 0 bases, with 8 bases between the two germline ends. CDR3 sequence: CASSLQPFSYEQYF. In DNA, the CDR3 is TGTGCCAGCAGCTTACAACCCTTCTCCTACGAGCAGTACTTC.

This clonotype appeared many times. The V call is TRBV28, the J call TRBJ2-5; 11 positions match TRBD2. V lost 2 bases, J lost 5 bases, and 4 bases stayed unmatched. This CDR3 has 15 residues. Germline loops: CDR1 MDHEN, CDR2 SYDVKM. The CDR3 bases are TGTGCCAGCAGTTTAACTAGCGGGAGAGGTGAGACCCAGTACTTC. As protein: CASSLTSGRGETQYF.